These 26 T cell receptor beta chains share one sample of origin, sequenced in a study of human T cells and chemical hapten exposure. TCRdb processed the RACE reads anew with MiXCR; each CDR3 protein has one entry. The data show about 43,000 distinct CDR3 sequences, approximately 3.5% seen once. Time point denoted: patch test 2, 6 weeks after DPC sensitization. The sample's treatment: therapeutic diphenylcyclopropenone sensitization with weekly scalp DPC. The sample consisted of whole blood, taken in connection with sensitization to the hapten diphenylcyclopropenone (DPC). Every receptor here comes from a man aged 35 to 55 with alopecia areata. Some clones in this sample may be carry-over from other donors' samples.

The table lists this clonotype with many counts. V gene TRBV10-3 combines with J gene TRBJ2-1; 9 nucleotides align to TRBD2. From germline, CDR1 is ENHRY and CDR2 SYGVKD. V trimming: 10 bases; J trimming: 8 bases; junction bases outside the gene matches: 12. The CDR3 has 14 amino acids. The CDR3 loop reads CATKLAGDWDEQFF. DNA of the CDR3: TGTGCCACAAAATTAGCGGGAGACTGGGATGAGCAGTTCTTC.

This clonotype was counted ten times or more. This chain joins TRBV6-1 and TRBJ2-1; 8 positions match TRBD2. CDR1 is MNHNS and CDR2 is SASEGT in the germline V gene. The CDR3 has 13 amino acids. J gave up 10 bases and V 8 bases, and 10 bases lay outside the gene matches. The CDR3, as DNA: TGTGCCAGCGGGGTAGGAGCGGGAGTGGAGCAGTTCTTC. Translated, it gives CASGVGAGVEQFF.

The table lists this clonotype with many counts. The chain joins TRBV2 to TRBJ2-1; 12 bases fit TRBD2. This CDR3 spans 16 amino acids. In germline, CDR1 is SNHLY, CDR2 FYNNEI. J gave up 3 bases and V 5 bases, and 5 bases lay outside the gene matches. CDR3 residues: CASSSRLAGVYNEQFF. In nucleotides, the CDR3 is TGTGCCAGCAGTTCCCGACTAGCGGGAGTCTACAATGAGCAGTTCTTC. Looking up the rest from reference TRBV2 and TRBJ2-1 gives the full variable domain: EPEVTQTPSHQVTQMGQEVILRCVPISNHLYFYWYRQILGQKVEFLVSFYNNEISEKSEIFDDQFSVERPDGSNFTLKIRSTKLEDSAMYFCASSSRLAGVYNEQFFGPGTRLTVL.

This clonotype was counted many times. The chain links TRBV6-2 or TRBV6-3 to TRBJ1-4; D unresolved. The CDR3 covers 17 residues. The V gene lost 4 bases and the J gene lost 0 bases, with 15 bases spanning the gap. From germline, CDR1 is MNHEY and CDR2 SVGEGT. The CDR3 DNA reads as TGTGCCAGCAGTTCCCCAAGGAGAGGAACAACTAATGAAAAACTGTTTTTT. Protein sequence: CASSSPRRGTTNEKLFF.

This clonotype was observed at least ten times. This chain joins TRBV12-3 or TRBV12-4 and TRBJ2-7, with 8 nucleotides matching TRBD1. With V trimmed by 2 bases and J by 4 bases, 4 bases remained unmatched. The length of the CDR3 is 14 residues. The CDR3 DNA reads TGTGCCAGCAGTTTATCGACAGGGGCATACGAGCAGTACTTC. Translated: CASSLSTGAYEQYF.

In regard to this clonotype: A much more abundant neighbour one base away suggests this may be a read error. The chain couples TRBV20-1 to TRBJ2-1; 9 bases are a match to TRBD1. The V and J ends lost 5 bases and 6 bases, in that order; junction bases with no gene match: 14. Germline lookup yields CDR1 DFQATT and CDR2 SNEGSKA (reference sequence). The CDR3 loop spans 16 amino acids. This CDR3 is CSAGLMGQGLSNEQFF. In DNA, the CDR3 is TGCAGTGCTGGGCTAATGGGACAGGGTCTAAGCAATGAGCAGTTCTTC.

The chain links TRBV12-3 or TRBV12-4 to TRBJ1-5; D gene ambiguous. Deletions cut 6 bases from V and 0 bases from J, with 6 bases between. CDR3 length: 13 amino acids. This CDR3 reads CASRGYSNQPQHF. In DNA, the CDR3 is TGTGCCAGCAGGGGATATAGCAATCAGCCCCAGCATTTT.

This clonotype was counted many times. The CDR3 region has the DNA TGCGCCAGCAGCCATTCCGGGACGCCGACTAGCGGGAGATGGAGTGAGCAGTTCTTC. Residues: CASSHSGTPTSGRWSEQFF. V is TRBV4-1 and J is TRBJ2-1; 12 bases match TRBD2. This CDR3 comprises 19 residues. The germline V gene has CDR1 MGHRA and CDR2 YSYEKL. The junction had 18 bases not matched to a gene; V was cut back by 3 bases and J by 9 bases.

This clonotype was detected ten times or more. The chain has TRBV11-1 and TRBJ2-7; no reliable D call. Per germline, CDR1 SGHAT and CDR2 FQDESV (reference sequence). This CDR3 contains 13 residues. Trimming stripped 5 bases from V and 2 bases from J, with 10 bases between. The CDR3 spells CASSPGPTYEQYF. The DNA of the CDR3 is TGTGCCAGCAGCCCCGGGCCCACCTACGAGCAGTACTTC.

This clonotype was seen at least ten times. The chain is built from TRBV4-1 and TRBJ2-1; no reliable D call. The germline CDR1 and CDR2 sequences are MGHRA and YSYEKL. V was pared by 0 bases and J by 5 bases, with 8 bases between. The CDR3 sequence is 14 residues long. CDR3 protein: CASSQDRANNEQFF. The CDR3 coding sequence is TGCGCCAGCAGCCAAGATAGGGCCAACAATGAGCAGTTCTTC.

Many counts were recorded for this clonotype. The genes are TRBV11-2 and TRBJ2-3, with 8 bases identical to TRBD2. With V trimmed by 3 bases and J by 2 bases, 10 bases remained unmatched. Germline V gene sequence: CDR1 SGHAT, CDR2 FQNNGV. The length of the CDR3 is 17 residues. The CDR3 sequence: CASSFATSGSYTDTQYF. The CDR3, as DNA: TGTGCCAGCAGCTTTGCCACTAGCGGATCTTACACAGATACGCAGTATTTT.

This clonotype was recorded many times. Given the absence of the conserved phenylalanine or tryptophan at the CDR3 end, a read error is likely. Because the CDR3's place on the DNA is in doubt, the DNA is left out and the CDR3 is given as listed by TCRdb. The CDR3 reads CASSYGGLPFTV. The genes are TRBV6-2 or TRBV6-3 and TRBJ2-2; the table gives TRBD2 as D, unverified against the DNA. The CDR3 is 12 amino acids in total, end residues counted. Per the germline V gene, CDR1 is MNHEY and CDR2 is SVGEGT.

The sample holds a few counts of this clonotype. This chain joins TRBV7-2 and TRBJ2-1, with TRBD2 identical over 11 bases. V shed 0 bases and J 12 bases; nucleotides not matched to a gene: 10. Germline V gives CDR1 SGHTA, CDR2 FQGNSA. The CDR3 is 16 residues long. Written as DNA, the CDR3 is TGTGCCAGCAGCTTAGCGGGACTAGCGGTACCCCAGAGGCAGTTCTTC. It is translated as CASSLAGLAVPQRQFF.

This clonotype was seen many times. The chain joins TRBV19 to TRBJ2-7; unclear D gene. With 4 bases removed from V and 2 bases from J, the gap between germline ends came to 9 bases. There are 13 residues in the CDR3. Germline V gene lookup returns CDR1 LNHDA and CDR2 SQIVND (reference sequence). The CDR3 here is CASSTESAYEQYF. The CDR3 DNA follows: TGTGCCAGTAGTACGGAGTCGGCCTACGAGCAGTACTTC.

This clonotype came up many times. This rearrangement joins TRBV20-1 to TRBJ2-7; D not resolved. Germline V CDR1 and CDR2: DFQATT, SNEGSKA (reference sequence). The V end was cut by 3 bases, the J end by 2 bases, with 17 bases between. CDR3 length: 15 residues. This CDR3 is CSASALDRATYEQYF. CDR3 coding DNA: TGCAGTGCTAGTGCTCTAGATCGGGCTACCTACGAGCAGTACTTC.

This clonotype was observed at least ten times. CDR3 in amino acids: CASSIGTSGRQVTQYF. Written as DNA, the CDR3 is TGTGCCAGCAGCATCGGGACTAGCGGGCGACAGGTTACGCAGTATTTT. This chain uses TRBV3-1 with TRBJ2-3; 12 nucleotides align to TRBD2. The V segment lost 5 bases and the J segment 8 bases; nucleotides outside the gene matches: 11. The germline gives CDR1 LGHDT, CDR2 YNNKEL (reference sequence). There are 16 residues in the CDR3.

Notes on this clonotype: Relative to the germline gene, one junction end is altered; a read error may explain this. The V gene is TRBV20-1, the J gene TRBJ1-2; 9 bases map to TRBD1. The germline V gene has CDR1 DFQATT and CDR2 SNEGSKA (reference sequence). The CDR3 is made up of 14 amino acids. The CDR3 DNA is TGCAGTGCGTCGACAGGGGGGGGGTACTATGGCTACAACTTC. Translated: CSASTGGGYYGYNF.

Details on this clonotype: It may be a read error: a sequence one base away is much more abundant. The final CDR3 position lacks the conserved phenylalanine or tryptophan, pointing to a likely read error. V gene TRBV7-6 combines with J gene TRBJ2-7; D may be TRBD1 (8 bases). The ends were cut back, 0 bases at V and 2 bases at J, with 17 bases in the middle. Germline CDR1 SGHVS, CDR2 FNYEAQ. The CDR3 runs 17 residues. The CDR3 nucleotides are TGTGCCAGCAGCTTAGCGGCCGGGGGGACAGGTACCTACGAGCAGTACTTA. Translating gives CASSLAAGGTGTYEQYL.

There are many counts of this clonotype. The chain uses TRBV4-3 and TRBJ2-2; TRBD2 might be the D (6 bases). The CDR3 has 14 amino acids. The ends were cut back, 1 base at V and 8 bases at J, with 11 bases in the middle. CDR1 and CDR2 (germline): LGHNA, YSLEER. In nucleotides, the CDR3 is TGCGCCAGCAGCCAAGTGGGGGGTAGGGGGGAGCTGTTTTTT. It codes for CASSQVGGRGELFF.

This clonotype came up many times. This chain links TRBV2 with TRBJ1-2, with a possible D match to TRBD1 (6 bases). V shed 6 bases and J shed 4 bases, with 21 bases lying between them. Germline CDR1 SNHLY, CDR2 FYNNEI. CDR3 size: 16 residues. The CDR3 spells CASRPVMGQGTYGYTF. As DNA, the CDR3 is TGTGCCAGCAGGCCGGTGATGGGGCAGGGGACCTATGGCTACACCTTC.

This clonotype was counted many times. This chain uses TRBV4-1 with TRBJ2-4; the D gene could be TRBD1 or TRBD2 (5 bases each). V was trimmed by 0 bases and J by 7 bases, leaving 16 bases between them. This CDR3 is built from 16 residues. Per germline, CDR1 MGHRA and CDR2 YSYEKL. The CDR3 region is CASSQDLDRGGNIQYF. The CDR3, as DNA: TGCGCCAGCAGCCAAGATCTTGACCGGGGCGGGAACATTCAGTACTTC.

This clonotype was picked up many times. The V gene is TRBV6-2 or TRBV6-3, the J gene TRBJ2-3, with D maybe TRBD2 (5 bases). The CDR3 contains 17 residues. Germline V gene lookup returns CDR1 MNHEY and CDR2 SVGEGT. V gave up 0 bases and J gave up 1 base, with 14 bases separating them. The CDR3 protein is CASSYSRGSVGTDTQYF. DNA of the CDR3: TGTGCCAGCAGTTACTCGAGAGGGTCGGTTGGCACAGATACGCAGTATTTT.

This clonotype occurred many times. V usage is TRBV5-5 and J usage is TRBJ1-6; D unclear. The V end was cut by 0 bases, the J end by 8 bases, with 15 bases between. This CDR3 spans 16 amino acids. Germline CDR1 reads SGHKS; CDR2 reads YYEKEE (reference sequence). The CDR3 DNA is TGTGCCAGCAGCTTGGAAATTTTGTTCGGGCATTCACCCCTCCACTTT. Translation gives CASSLEILFGHSPLHF.

The genes are TRBV10-1 and TRBJ2-5; the match to TRBD2 covers 11 bases. The germline gives CDR1 WNHNN, CDR2 SYGVQD (reference sequence). Germline trimming cut 7 bases from V and 3 bases from J; bases unmatched to any gene: 7. This CDR3 has 15 amino acids. CDR3 in DNA: TGCGCCAGCAACACACTAGCGGGAGATGAAGAGACCCAGTACTTC. This translates into CASNTLAGDEETQYF.

At least ten counts were recorded for this clonotype. The chain joins TRBV6-2 or TRBV6-3 to TRBJ2-3; tentatively, D is TRBD1 or TRBD2 (6 bases each). The CDR3 extends over 16 amino acids. Deletions cut 6 bases from V and 6 bases from J, with 22 bases between. CDR1 and CDR2 (germline): MNHEY, SVGEGT. The CDR3 DNA is TGTGCCAGCAGCGGGGGCGGGCCGGGCCGTGGGGATACGCAGTATTTT. Its protein is CASSGGGPGRGDTQYF.

This clonotype was picked up many times. The V and J genes are TRBV28 and TRBJ2-7, with 7 bases fitting TRBD1. The CDR3 runs 13 residues. Germline lookup yields CDR1 MDHEN and CDR2 SYDVKM. The CDR3 reads CAISGQPSYEQYF. CDR3 DNA sequence: TGTGCTATTTCGGGACAGCCATCATACGAGCAGTACTTC.